This T cell receptor beta chain was captured by sequencing in a study of cytomegalovirus exposure and HLA in healthy donors. The V end was cut by 1 base, the J end by 4 bases, with 8 bases between. Looked up from germline, CDR1 is GTSNPN and CDR2 is SVGIG (reference sequence). This CDR3 has 13 residues. The study ran its PCR with 60 Vbeta and 13 Jbeta primers. The table came from immunoSEQ multiplex PCR; TCRdb's copy has only in-frame clones and leaves some out. The sample gives more than 130,000 clones, approximately 80% of which show up once; 4.5% to 6% is in the top ten. The clonotype was recovered from a woman between 50 and 59 years old in good health and CMV-seronegative. The rearrangement links TRBV30 to TRBJ1-5, with D maybe TRBD1 (5 bases). The sequenced sample consisted of PBMCs. CDR3 region: CAWSGGGNQPQHF. Written as DNA, the CDR3 is TGTGCCTGGAGTGGGGGGGGGAATCAGCCCCAGCATTTT.